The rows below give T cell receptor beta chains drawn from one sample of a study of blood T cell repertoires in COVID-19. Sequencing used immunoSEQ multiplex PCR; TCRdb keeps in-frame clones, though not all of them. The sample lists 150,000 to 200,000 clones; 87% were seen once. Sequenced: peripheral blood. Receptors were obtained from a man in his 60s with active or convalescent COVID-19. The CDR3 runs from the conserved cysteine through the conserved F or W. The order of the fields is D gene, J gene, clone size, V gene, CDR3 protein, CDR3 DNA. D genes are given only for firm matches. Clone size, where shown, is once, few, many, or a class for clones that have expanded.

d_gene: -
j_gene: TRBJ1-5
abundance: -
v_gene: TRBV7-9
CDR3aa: CARKGGGRRGFNQPQHF
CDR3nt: TGTGCCAGAAAAGGGGGAGGGCGTAGGGGCTTTAATCAGCCCCAGCATTTT

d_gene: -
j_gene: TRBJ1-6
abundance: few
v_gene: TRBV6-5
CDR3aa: CASSPGSYNSPLHF
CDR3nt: TGTGCCAGTTCGCCAGGATCATATAATTCACCCCTCCACTTT

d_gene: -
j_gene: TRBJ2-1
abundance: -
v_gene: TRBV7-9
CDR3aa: CASSLETGGPNEQFF
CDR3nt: TGTGCCAGCAGCTTAGAGACGGGGGGCCCCAATGAGCAGTTCTTC

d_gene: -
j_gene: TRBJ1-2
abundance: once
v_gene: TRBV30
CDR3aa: CAWSVRAGGYTF
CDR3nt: TGTGCCTGGAGTGTACGAGCTGGTGGCTACACCTTC

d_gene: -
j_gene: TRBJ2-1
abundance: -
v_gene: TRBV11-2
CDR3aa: CASSLEAGLAYNEQFF
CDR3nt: TGTGCCAGCAGCTTAGAAGCAGGGCTAGCCTACAATGAGCAGTTCTTC

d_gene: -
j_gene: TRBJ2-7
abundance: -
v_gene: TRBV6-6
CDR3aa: CASSYSPGSYEQYF
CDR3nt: TGTGCCAGCAGTTACTCCCCAGGATCCTACGAGCAGTACTTC

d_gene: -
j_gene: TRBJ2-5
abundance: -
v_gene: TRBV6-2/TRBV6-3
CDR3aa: CASSYSSLGETQYF
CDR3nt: TGTGCCAGCAGTTATTCGTCCCTAGGAGAGACCCAGTACTTC

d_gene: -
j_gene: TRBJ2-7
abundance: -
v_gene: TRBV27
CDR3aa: CASRETVLRYEQYF
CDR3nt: TGTGCCAGCAGAGAGACAGTGCTCCGCTACGAGCAGTACTTC

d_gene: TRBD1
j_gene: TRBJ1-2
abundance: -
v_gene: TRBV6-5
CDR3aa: CASRSGTGGGYTF
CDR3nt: TGTGCCAGCAGGTCCGGGACAGGGGGTGGCTACACCTTC

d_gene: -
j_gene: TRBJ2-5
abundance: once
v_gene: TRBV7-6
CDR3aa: CASSLYQGQETQYF
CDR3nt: TGTGCCAGCAGCTTATATCAGGGGCAAGAGACCCAGTACTTC

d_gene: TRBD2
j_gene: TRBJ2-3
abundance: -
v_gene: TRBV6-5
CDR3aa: CATKGLAYTDTQYF
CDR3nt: TGTGCCACCAAAGGACTAGCTTACACAGATACGCAGTATTTT

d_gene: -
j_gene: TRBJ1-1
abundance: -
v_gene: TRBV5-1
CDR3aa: CASSLAPSAPGTANTEAFF
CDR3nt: TGCGCCAGCAGCTTGGCCCCTTCGGCTCCGGGAACTGCTAACACTGAAGCTTTCTTT

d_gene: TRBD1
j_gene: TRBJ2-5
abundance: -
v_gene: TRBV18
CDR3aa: CASSASGTVETQYF
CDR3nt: TGTGCCAGCTCAGCTTCCGGGACAGTAGAGACCCAGTACTTC

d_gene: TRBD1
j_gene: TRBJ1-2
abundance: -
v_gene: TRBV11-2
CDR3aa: CASSAFIRTGGSNGYTF
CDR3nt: TGTGCCAGCAGCGCCTTTATCCGGACAGGGGGCTCTAATGGCTACACCTTC

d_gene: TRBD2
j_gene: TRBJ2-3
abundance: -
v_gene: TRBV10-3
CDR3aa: CAIRGLSSTDTQYF
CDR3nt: TGTGCCATCAGGGGACTATCTAGCACAGATACGCAGTATTTT

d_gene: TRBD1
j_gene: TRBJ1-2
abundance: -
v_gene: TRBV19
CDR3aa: CASSDRQGTLNYGYTF
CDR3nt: TGTGCCAGTAGTGACCGACAGGGGACCCTTAACTATGGCTACACCTTC

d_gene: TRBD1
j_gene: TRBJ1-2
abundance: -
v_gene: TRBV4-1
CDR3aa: CASSPQGVLAGYTF
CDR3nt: TGCGCCAGCAGCCCCCAGGGGGTATTAGCTGGCTACACCTTC

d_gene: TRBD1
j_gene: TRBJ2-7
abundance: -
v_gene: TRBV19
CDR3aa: CASSGQGEQYF
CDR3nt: TGTGCCAGTTCCGGACAGGGGGAGCAGTACTTC

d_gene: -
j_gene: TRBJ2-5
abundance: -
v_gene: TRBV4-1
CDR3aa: CASSPATGPGETQYF
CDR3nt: TGCGCCAGCAGCCCGGCGACAGGTCCTGGCGAGACCCAGTACTTC

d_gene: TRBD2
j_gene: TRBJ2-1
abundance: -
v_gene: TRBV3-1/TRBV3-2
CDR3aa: CASSHRGGGYYNEQFF
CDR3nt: TGTGCCAGCAGCCACCGGGGCGGGGGGTACTACAATGAGCAGTTCTTC

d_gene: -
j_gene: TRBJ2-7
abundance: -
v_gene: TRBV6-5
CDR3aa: CASITTTGVDEQYF
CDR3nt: TGTGCCAGCATCACAACCACCGGGGTTGACGAGCAGTACTTC

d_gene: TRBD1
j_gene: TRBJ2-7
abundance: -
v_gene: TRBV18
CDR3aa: CASSRQTGLNEQYF
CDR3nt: TGTGCCAGCTCACGGCAGACAGGGTTAAACGAGCAGTACTTC

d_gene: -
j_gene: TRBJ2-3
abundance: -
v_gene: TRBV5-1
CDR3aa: CASSLLGGHFSTDTQYF
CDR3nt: TGCGCCAGCAGCTTGCTTGGGGGCCACTTTAGCACAGATACGCAGTATTTT

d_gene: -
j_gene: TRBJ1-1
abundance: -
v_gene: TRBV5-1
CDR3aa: CASSLRRDTEAFF
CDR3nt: TGCGCCAGCAGCTTAAGAAGAGACACTGAAGCTTTCTTT

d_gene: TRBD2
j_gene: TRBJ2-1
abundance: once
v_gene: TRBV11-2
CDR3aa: CASSFRAVWAGVLDNEQFF
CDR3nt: TGTGCCAGCAGCTTTCGGGCGGTTTGGGCGGGGGTGCTTGACAATGAGCAGTTCTTC

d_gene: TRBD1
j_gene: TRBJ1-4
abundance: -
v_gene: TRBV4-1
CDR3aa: CASSRGQAGEKLFF
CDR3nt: TGCGCCAGCAGCCGGGGACAGGCGGGAGAAAAACTGTTTTTT

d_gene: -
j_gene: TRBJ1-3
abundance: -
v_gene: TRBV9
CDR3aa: CASSVQGTGNTIYF
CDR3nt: TGTGCCAGCAGCGTCCAGGGAACTGGAAACACCATATATTTT

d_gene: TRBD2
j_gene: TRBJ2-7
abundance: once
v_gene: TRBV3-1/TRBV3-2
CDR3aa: CASSQEGRAQYF
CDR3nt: TGTGCCAGCAGCCAAGAGGGGAGGGCGCAGTACTTC

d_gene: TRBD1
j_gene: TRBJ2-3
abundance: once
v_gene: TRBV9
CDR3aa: CASSFRQGPPSTDTQYF
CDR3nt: TGTGCCAGCAGCTTTAGACAGGGACCGCCTAGCACAGATACGCAGTATTTT

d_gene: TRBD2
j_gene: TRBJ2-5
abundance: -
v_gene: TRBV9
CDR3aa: CASSVMGLAGGLETQYF
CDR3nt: TGTGCCAGCAGCGTAATGGGTCTAGCGGGGGGATTAGAGACCCAGTACTTC

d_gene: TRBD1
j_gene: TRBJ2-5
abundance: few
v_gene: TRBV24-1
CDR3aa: CATSDRQGTQYF
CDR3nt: TGTGCCACCAGTGACAGACAGGGTACCCAGTACTTC

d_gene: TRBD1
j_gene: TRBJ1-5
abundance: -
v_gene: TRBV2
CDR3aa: CASSEDRVGNQPQHF
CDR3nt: TGTGCCAGCAGTGAGGACAGGGTTGGGAATCAGCCCCAGCATTTT

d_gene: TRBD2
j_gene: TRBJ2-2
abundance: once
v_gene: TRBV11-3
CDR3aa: CASSFGLDTGELFF
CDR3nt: TGTGCCAGCAGCTTCGGACTAGACACCGGGGAGCTGTTTTTT

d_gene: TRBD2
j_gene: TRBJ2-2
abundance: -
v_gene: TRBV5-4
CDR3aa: CASSHGGGDTGELFF
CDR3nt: TGTGCCAGCAGCCATGGCGGGGGGGACACCGGGGAGCTGTTTTTT

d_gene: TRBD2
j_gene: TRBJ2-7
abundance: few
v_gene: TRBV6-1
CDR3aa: CASSEGASGSYEQYF
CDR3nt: TGTGCCAGCAGTGAGGGTGCTAGCGGCTCCTACGAGCAGTACTTC

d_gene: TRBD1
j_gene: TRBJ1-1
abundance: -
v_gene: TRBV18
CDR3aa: CASSPRTTGEAFF
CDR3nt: TGTGCCAGCTCACCGCGTACGACAGGGGAAGCTTTCTTT

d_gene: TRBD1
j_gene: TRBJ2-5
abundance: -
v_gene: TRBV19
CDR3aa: CASSRQGVWQETQYF
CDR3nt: TGTGCCAGTAGTAGACAGGGGGTATGGCAAGAGACCCAGTACTTC

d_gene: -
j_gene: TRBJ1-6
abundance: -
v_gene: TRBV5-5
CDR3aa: CASSQRDYNSPLHF
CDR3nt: TGTGCCAGCAGCCAGAGGGACTATAATTCACCCCTCCACTTT

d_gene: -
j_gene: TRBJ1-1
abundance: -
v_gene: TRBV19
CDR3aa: CASSIRGSEAFF
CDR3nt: TGTGCCAGTAGTATAAGGGGTTCTGAAGCTTTCTTT

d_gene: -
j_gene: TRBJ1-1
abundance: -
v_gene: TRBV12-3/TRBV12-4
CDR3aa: CASSSLGGVGAFF
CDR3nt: TGTGCCAGCAGTTCTTTGGGGGGGGTTGGAGCTTTCTTT

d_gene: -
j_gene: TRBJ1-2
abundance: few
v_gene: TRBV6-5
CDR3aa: CASRASSTSGYTF
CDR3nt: TGTGCCAGCAGGGCCTCATCGACTTCTGGCTACACCTTC

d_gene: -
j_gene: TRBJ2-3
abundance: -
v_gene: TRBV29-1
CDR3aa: CSVRSSVTDTQYF
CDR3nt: TGCAGCGTTCGGTCTTCCGTCACAGATACGCAGTATTTT

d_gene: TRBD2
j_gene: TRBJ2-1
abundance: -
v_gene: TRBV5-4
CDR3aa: CASSLDGGGAAYEQFF
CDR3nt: TGTGCCAGCAGCTTGGACGGCGGGGGGGCCGCCTATGAGCAGTTCTTC

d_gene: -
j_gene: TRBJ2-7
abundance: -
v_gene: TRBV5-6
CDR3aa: CASSSNYEQYF
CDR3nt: TGTGCCAGCAGTTCCAATTACGAGCAGTACTTC

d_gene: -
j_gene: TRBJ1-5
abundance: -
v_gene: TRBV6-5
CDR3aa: CASNRDALSNQPQHF
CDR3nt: TGTGCCAGCAACAGGGACGCCTTAAGCAATCAGCCCCAGCATTTT

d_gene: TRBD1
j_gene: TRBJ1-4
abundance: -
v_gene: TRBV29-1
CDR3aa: CSVGTGGGKLFF
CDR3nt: TGCAGCGTTGGGACAGGGGGCGGAAAACTGTTTTTT

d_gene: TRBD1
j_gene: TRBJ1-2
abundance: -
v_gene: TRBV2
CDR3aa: CASSEDRGRVYGYTF
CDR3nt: TGTGCCAGCAGTGAGGACAGGGGGCGCGTCTATGGCTACACCTTC

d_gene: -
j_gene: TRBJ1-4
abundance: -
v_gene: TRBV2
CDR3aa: CASEAPTNEKLFF
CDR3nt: TGTGCCAGCGAGGCACCAACTAATGAAAAACTGTTTTTT

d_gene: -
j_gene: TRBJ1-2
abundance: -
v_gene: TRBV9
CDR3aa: CASSVDSNYGYTF
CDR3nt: TGTGCCAGCAGCGTAGACAGCAACTATGGCTACACCTTC

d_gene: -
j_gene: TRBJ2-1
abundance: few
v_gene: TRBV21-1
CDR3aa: CASSKAQLAGGRGQFF
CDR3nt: TGTGCCAGCAGCAAAGCGCAACTAGCGGGGGGACGAGGGCAGTTCTTC

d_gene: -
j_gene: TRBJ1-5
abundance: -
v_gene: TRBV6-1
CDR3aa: CASSEAVGFWGDNQPQHF
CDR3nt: TGTGCCAGCAGTGAAGCTGTGGGATTCTGGGGAGACAATCAGCCCCAGCATTTT

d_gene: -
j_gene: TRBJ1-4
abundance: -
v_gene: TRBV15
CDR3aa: CATSTTRGQGGKLFF
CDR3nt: TGTGCCACCAGCACTACGAGAGGCCAGGGAGGAAAACTGTTTTTT

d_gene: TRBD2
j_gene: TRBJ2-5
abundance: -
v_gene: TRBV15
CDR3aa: CATSRGNSGVGETQYF
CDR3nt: TGTGCCACCAGCAGAGGAAATAGCGGGGTCGGAGAGACCCAGTACTTC

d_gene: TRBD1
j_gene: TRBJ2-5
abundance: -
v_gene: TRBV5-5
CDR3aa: CASSFWTGRQETQYF
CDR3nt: TGTGCCAGCAGCTTTTGGACAGGGAGGCAAGAGACCCAGTACTTC

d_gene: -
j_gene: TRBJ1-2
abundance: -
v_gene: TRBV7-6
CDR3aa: CASSLGRGALGGYTF
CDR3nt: TGTGCCAGCAGCCTGGGTCGGGGGGCGCTGGGCGGCTACACCTTC

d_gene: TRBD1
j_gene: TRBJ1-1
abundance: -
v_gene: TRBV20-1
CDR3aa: CSASFLGQGGGITEAFF
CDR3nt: TGCAGTGCTAGTTTCCTGGGACAGGGTGGCGGGATCACTGAAGCTTTCTTT

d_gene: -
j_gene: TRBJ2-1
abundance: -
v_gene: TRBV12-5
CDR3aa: CASGLVRGTRYNEQFF
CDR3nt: TGTGCTAGTGGTTTGGTAAGGGGGACCAGATACAATGAGCAGTTCTTC

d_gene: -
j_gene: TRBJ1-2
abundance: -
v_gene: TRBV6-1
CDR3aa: CASSEFGDYGYTF
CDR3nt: TGTGCCAGCAGTGAATTCGGGGACTATGGCTACACCTTC

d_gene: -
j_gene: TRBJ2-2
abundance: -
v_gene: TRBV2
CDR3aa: CASSERQQGSGELFF
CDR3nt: TGTGCCAGCAGTGAAAGGCAGCAGGGCAGCGGGGAGCTGTTTTTT

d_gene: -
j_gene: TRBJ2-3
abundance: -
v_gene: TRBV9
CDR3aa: CASSGQMSTDTQYF
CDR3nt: TGTGCCAGCAGCGGACAGATGAGCACAGATACGCAGTATTTT